This paragraph reports one T cell receptor (beta chain). What it binds is not known. V trimming: 0 bases; J trimming: 0 bases; junction bases outside the gene matches: 10. Germline V lookup: CDR1 SGHRS, CDR2 YFSETQ. This CDR3 is built from 18 residues. Unique molecular identifiers were used to barcode this TCRbeta library. TCRdb re-called the PCR reads through MiXCR, storing one row per CDR3 protein. The sample contains roughly 570,000 distinct CDR3 sequences, 25% to 30% of which appear only once. This entry comes from a study of T-cell reconstitution after alpha-beta-depleted transplantation in children. Study-wide findings and caveats: Expanded clones from the graft, numbering several hundred, reportedly supplied alpha-beta T cells about two months after transplant.

This chain joins TRBV5-1 and TRBJ2-3; 7 bases line up with TRBD1. The specimen was PBMCs, collected before TCRalphabeta/CD19-depleted stem cell transplant. The sequence came from a boy younger than two with Wiskott-Aldrich syndrome, due to receive a stem cell transplant. CDR3 nucleotides: TGCGCCAGCAGCTTGGGTGGCTCCGGGACAGCAAGCACAGATACGCAGTATTTT. Its translation is CASSLGGSGTASTDTQYF.